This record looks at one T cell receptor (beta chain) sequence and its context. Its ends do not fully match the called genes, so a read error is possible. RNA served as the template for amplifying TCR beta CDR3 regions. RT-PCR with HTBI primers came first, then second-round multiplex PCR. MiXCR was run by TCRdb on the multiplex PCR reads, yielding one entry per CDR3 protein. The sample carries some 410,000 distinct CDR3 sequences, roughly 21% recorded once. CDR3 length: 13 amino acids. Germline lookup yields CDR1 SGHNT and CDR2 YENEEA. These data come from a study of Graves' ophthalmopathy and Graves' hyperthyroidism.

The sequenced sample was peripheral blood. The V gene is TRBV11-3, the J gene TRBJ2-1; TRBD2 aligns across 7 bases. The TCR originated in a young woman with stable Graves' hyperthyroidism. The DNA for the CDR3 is TGCGCCAGCAGCTTAGATCGGGGGGATGAGCAGTTCTTC. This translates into CASSLDRGDEQFF.